Listed below are T cell receptor beta chains from one sample, sequenced in a study of monozygotic twins with inflammatory bowel disease. TCRdb reprocessed the 5' RACE reads and keeps a single row for each CDR3 protein, giving no DNA. The listing records 200,000 to 250,000 distinct CDR3 sequences. The sequenced material came from blood. All receptors come from a human donor with ulcerative colitis or Crohn's disease, or a healthy co-twin of an affected twin (not recorded which). CDR3s include the opening cysteine and the closing phenylalanine or tryptophan.

j_gene: TRBJ2-5
v_gene: TRBV25-1
CDR3aa: CASSEYSPETQYF

j_gene: TRBJ1-5
v_gene: TRBV4-2
CDR3aa: CASSQDSAGINQPQHF

j_gene: TRBJ2-2
v_gene: TRBV7-6
CDR3aa: CASSLVAGDTGELFF

j_gene: TRBJ1-5
v_gene: TRBV12-3/TRBV12-4
CDR3aa: CASSFDGLNQPQHF

j_gene: TRBJ2-7
v_gene: TRBV6-1
CDR3aa: CATILTPLVAYEQYF

j_gene: TRBJ1-2
v_gene: TRBV15
CDR3aa: CATSRDPTNYGYTF

j_gene: TRBJ1-1
v_gene: TRBV14
CDR3aa: CASSQGGSYTEAFF

j_gene: TRBJ2-7
v_gene: TRBV5-1
CDR3aa: CASSIGQGGYEQYF

j_gene: TRBJ2-1
v_gene: TRBV3-1
CDR3aa: CASSLGPTSGSRYNEQFF

j_gene: TRBJ2-1
v_gene: TRBV7-9
CDR3aa: CASSFPSHNEQFF

j_gene: TRBJ1-6
v_gene: TRBV14
CDR3aa: CASSPPGGSPLHF

j_gene: TRBJ2-1
v_gene: TRBV30
CDR3aa: CAWSARGGIYNEQFF

j_gene: TRBJ2-1
v_gene: TRBV20-1
CDR3aa: CSARDGANRGRSSNEQFF

j_gene: TRBJ2-1
v_gene: TRBV7-9
CDR3aa: CASSLGTSYEVVHEQFF

j_gene: TRBJ1-2
v_gene: TRBV27
CDR3aa: CASSRGQGDYTF

j_gene: TRBJ1-4
v_gene: TRBV20-1
CDR3aa: CSAWDRVGEKLFF

j_gene: TRBJ1-6
v_gene: TRBV28
CDR3aa: CASTPGNYNSPLHF

j_gene: TRBJ1-5
v_gene: TRBV12-3/TRBV12-4
CDR3aa: CASSLTDSSNQPQHF

j_gene: TRBJ1-3
v_gene: TRBV18
CDR3aa: CASSLGQQISGNTIYF

j_gene: TRBJ2-2
v_gene: TRBV7-2
CDR3aa: CEVGTGPLRGPANTGELFF

j_gene: TRBJ2-2
v_gene: TRBV19
CDR3aa: CASTYSIGTNTGELFF

j_gene: TRBJ2-1
v_gene: TRBV28
CDR3aa: CASEASGSYNEQFF

j_gene: TRBJ1-2
v_gene: TRBV3-1
CDR3aa: CASSQGQGGFRHTF

j_gene: TRBJ2-2
v_gene: TRBV20-1
CDR3aa: CRARAETGELFF

j_gene: TRBJ2-2
v_gene: TRBV18
CDR3aa: CASSPGTASNTGELFF

j_gene: TRBJ1-1
v_gene: TRBV11-3
CDR3aa: CASSLDYETEAFF

j_gene: TRBJ2-5
v_gene: TRBV7-8
CDR3aa: CASSQQGARETQYF

j_gene: TRBJ2-1
v_gene: TRBV10-3
CDR3aa: CAISNRQGNNEHFF

j_gene: TRBJ2-1
v_gene: TRBV20-1
CDR3aa: CSAREISGSSYNEQFF

j_gene: TRBJ1-6
v_gene: TRBV6-4
CDR3aa: CASSRAPQGSSSYNSPLHF

j_gene: TRBJ1-5
v_gene: TRBV7-2
CDR3aa: CASSVRTNQPQHF